This passage covers 6 T cell receptor beta chains from one sample sequenced in a study of T cell responses to AZD1222 COVID-19 vaccine. The method was immunoSEQ multiplex PCR; TCRdb's version includes in-frame clones alone and lacks a portion of them. The sample includes approximately 64,000 clones, around 83% seen only once; the top ten take approximately 7%. The source was peripheral blood, collected on day 0 of AZD1222 vaccination. These receptors were taken from an adult in good health.

The V call is TRBV18, the J call TRBJ1-1, with 7 bases that match TRBD1. The junction had 11 bases not matched to a gene; V was cut back by 6 bases and J by 7 bases. CDR1 and CDR2 from the germline V gene are KGHSH and LQKENI. There are 14 residues in the CDR3. CDR3 sequence reads: CASSRDSGLLEAFF. CDR3 in DNA: TGTGCCAGCTCGCGGGACAGCGGGCTGCTTGAAGCTTTCTTT.

With respect to this clone: Germline and junction disagree at one end, which may indicate a read error. This chain links TRBV7-9 with TRBJ2-3; the D gene could be TRBD1 or TRBD2 (5 bases each). The CDR3 runs to 16 residues. The V gene's germline CDR1 is SEHNR and CDR2 FQNEAQ (reference sequence). CDR3 sequence reads: CASTLGTTAGTDTQYF. For the CDR3, the DNA is TGTGCCAGCACCTTAGGGACCACGGCCGGCACAGATACGCAGTATTTT.

This chain joins TRBV5-6 and TRBJ2-3, with D perhaps matching TRBD1 or TRBD2 (5 bases each). Germline loops: CDR1 SGHDT, CDR2 YYEEEE. The CDR3 contains 15 residues. V lost 0 bases, J lost 1 base, and 9 bases lay in between. The CDR3 is CASSLGGVGTDTQYF. The CDR3 bases are TGTGCCAGCAGCTTGGGAGGGGTTGGCACAGATACGCAGTATTTT.

The V call is TRBV3-1 (or the pseudogene TRBV3-2), the J call TRBJ1-5; D not certain. V lost 4 bases and J lost 0, with 16 bases in between. CDR3 length: 17 residues. Per germline, CDR1 LGHDT and CDR2 YNNKEL (reference sequence). This CDR3 reads CASSRTGQPYSNQPQHF. CDR3 DNA sequence: TGTGCCAGCAGCCGAACCGGGCAGCCTTATAGCAATCAGCCCCAGCATTTT.

The chain recombines TRBV5-8 with TRBJ1-1, with D uncertain. Between the trimmed V and J ends, which lost 2 bases and 8 bases, there was a span of 16 bases. Germline assignment: CDR1 SGHTS and CDR2 YDEGEE. The CDR3 covers 14 residues. This CDR3 is CASSFGFPPSEAFF. As DNA, the CDR3 is TGTGCCAGCAGCTTTGGTTTTCCTCCTTCCGAAGCTTTCTTT.

The chain recombines TRBV18 with TRBJ2-1; D is uncertain. This CDR3 is 16 amino acids long. The germline gives CDR1 KGHSH, CDR2 LQKENI. Trimming took off 2 bases at V and 12 bases at J, with 23 bases between the two ends. In DNA, the CDR3 is TGTGCCAGCTCACCAGTGGGCGGCGCTAATGACGTGGGGCAGTTCTTC. Residues: CASSPVGGANDVGQFF.